The clone carrying this T cell receptor (beta chain) was recorded a few times. Its antigen remains unidentified. This record belongs to a study of response to subunit inactivated influenza vaccine. Notes on the study in general: The authors put forward the suggestion that each seasonal influenza vaccination may bring in only a limited number of new T cells.

One entry per CDR3 protein, called by TCRdb with MiXCR from the RT-PCR reads. The top ten hold 10% to 13% of the sample, which has around 540,000 distinct CDR3 sequences, 12% seen once. Looked up from germline, CDR1 is MGHRA and CDR2 is YSYEKL. The length of the CDR3 is 15 residues. V was clipped by 2 bases and J by 1 base; unmatched bases: 3. The sequence was collected from a middle-aged man who received an inactivated influenza vaccine. Sequences were derived from PBMCs from blood, sampled on the day of vaccination. The V call is TRBV4-1, the J call TRBJ2-3; 7 nucleotides agree with TRBD1. As DNA, the CDR3 is TGCGCCAGCAGCCAACGGACAGGACGCACAGATACGCAGTATTTT. Translated: CASSQRTGRTDTQYF.